A selection of T cell receptor beta chains follows, all from one sample in a study of blood T cells in healthy people across ages. Using its own MiXCR run on the 5' RACE reads, TCRdb lists one record per CDR3 protein. The sample shows about 570,000 distinct CDR3 sequences, 27% of them seen only once. Sequencing was performed on blood. These TCRs come from a woman aged 70-85 years in good health. The CDR3 runs from the conserved cysteine through the conserved F or W. Fields, in order: clone size, V gene, J gene, D gene, CDR3 DNA, CDR3 protein. The D gene is left open where the match is weak. A clone size is listed for some rows: how often the clone was seen (once, few, many), or a class if it is expanded.

.	TRBV20-1	TRBJ1-5	.	TGCAGTGCTAGCGTGACAGTCAATCAGCCCCAGCATTTT	CSASVTVNQPQHF
.	TRBV2	TRBJ2-4	TRBD1	TGTGCCAGCAGTGACAGGGGGAAGGTCATTCAGTACTTC	CASSDRGKVIQYF
.	TRBV13	TRBJ2-7	.	TGTGCCAGCAGCCGATCAGGGCATGACTACGAGCAGTACTTC	CASSRSGHDYEQYF
few	TRBV9	TRBJ1-2	.	TGTGCCAGCACCGAACAGGCGGCCTCTAACTATGGCTACACCTTC	CASTEQAASNYGYTF
few	TRBV12-3/TRBV12-4	TRBJ1-6	.	TGTGCCAGCAGCCACACTACCCGTGGCTCCTATAATTCACCCCTCCACTTT	CASSHTTRGSYNSPLHF
once	TRBV27	TRBJ2-3	.	TGTGCCAGCAACCCTTGGGGTAGCGGCACAGATACACAGTATTTT	CASNPWGSGTDTQYF
.	TRBV20-1	TRBJ2-1	TRBD1	TGCAGTGCTAGACCTTCGACAGGGGGCGTTGAGCAGTTCTTC	CSARPSTGGVEQFF
.	TRBV10-2	TRBJ2-7	.	TGCGCCAGCAGGCCCGGCGGTAACTACGAGCAGTACTTC	CASRPGGNYEQYF
.	TRBV4-1	TRBJ2-1	TRBD2	TGCGCCAGCAGCCAAGCCCGTCCTAGCGGGGGGGCCAATGAGCAGTTCTTC	CASSQARPSGGANEQFF
.	TRBV20-1	TRBJ2-1	.	TGCAGTGCTAGAGATATGGACCCCCGGAGCTACAATGAGCAGTTCTTC	CSARDMDPRSYNEQFF
.	TRBV24-1	TRBJ2-2	.	TGTGCCACCCAGAATACGGGAACCGGGGAGCTGTTTTTT	CATQNTGTGELFF
.	TRBV20-1	TRBJ1-1	.	TGCAGTGCTGTCGGACAGATGAACACTGAAGCTTTCTTT	CSAVGQMNTEAFF
.	TRBV9	TRBJ2-3	.	TGTGCCAGCAGCGTTATAGCGGTCGGTACAGATACGCAGTATTTT	CASSVIAVGTDTQYF
few	TRBV12-3/TRBV12-4	TRBJ1-5	TRBD1	TGTGCCAGCAGAGGACAGGCTTATCAGCCCCAGCATTTT	CASRGQAYQPQHF
many	TRBV11-1	TRBJ2-7	.	TGTGCCAGCAGCTTCACCGGGACGGCTACCTACGAGCAGTACTTC	CASSFTGTATYEQYF
few	TRBV12-3/TRBV12-4	TRBJ2-1	TRBD2	TGTGCCAGCAGTTTAGCGGCTAGCGGGGGGGCCTACAATGAGCAGTTCTTC	CASSLAASGGAYNEQFF
.	TRBV5-1	TRBJ2-3	.	TGCGCCAGCAGCTTGGCGCGCGATACTAGCACAGATACGCAGTATTTT	CASSLARDTSTDTQYF
.	TRBV5-1	TRBJ2-5	.	TGCGCCAGCAGCTTGGCCCCAGGGTCGGAAGAGACCCAGTACTTC	CASSLAPGSEETQYF
few	TRBV24-1	TRBJ2-3	.	TGTGCCACCAGTGATGACACCGGGACCTTGGCCAGCACAGATACGCAGTATTTT	CATSDDTGTLASTDTQYF
.	TRBV20-1	TRBJ1-2	.	TGCAGTGCAAGTGGGGGTATTGTTGGCTACACCTTC	CSASGGIVGYTF
few	TRBV6-6	TRBJ2-5	TRBD1	TGTGCCAGCAGTAGACCACAGGGGGCCCAAGAGACCCAGTACTTC	CASSRPQGAQETQYF
.	TRBV12-2	TRBJ1-2	.	TGTGCAAGTCGCTTAGCAGTAGGGGCCCACTATGGCTACACCTTC	CASRLAVGAHYGYTF
once	TRBV20-1	TRBJ2-5	TRBD1	TGCAGTGCTTTAGGTTTGGGACAGGGGTTACAAGAGACCCAGTACTTC	CSALGLGQGLQETQYF
few	TRBV29-1	TRBJ2-7	.	TGCAGCGTTGAAGGTGACGGGTACGAGCAGTACTTC	CSVEGDGYEQYF
few	TRBV7-2	TRBJ2-5	TRBD2	TGTGCCAGCAGCTCTTTGAAGAAGCGGGGGGCCAGAGAGACTCAGTACTTC	CASSSLKKRGARETQYF
.	TRBV6-2/TRBV6-3	TRBJ1-2	.	TGTGCCAGCAGGCCAACAAACTATGGCTACACCTTC	CASRPTNYGYTF
.	TRBV5-1	TRBJ2-2	TRBD1	TGCGCCAGCAGCTTCCGGACAGGACCCACCGGGGAGCTGTTTTTT	CASSFRTGPTGELFF
few	TRBV5-1	TRBJ2-1	.	TGCGCCAGCAGCACGCTAGCGACGAGCTCCTACAATGAGCAGTTCTTC	CASSTLATSSYNEQFF
many	TRBV4-1	TRBJ2-5	.	TGCGCCAGCAGCCAAGAAGGTGTGGAGACCCAGTACTTC	CASSQEGVETQYF
.	TRBV20-1	TRBJ2-7	TRBD1	TGCAGTGCTGAGGACAGGCTAAGGGTCTACGAGCAGTACTTC	CSAEDRLRVYEQYF
.	TRBV3-1	TRBJ2-5	.	TGTGCCAGCAGCCAAGGGGCGGGACAGCCTGGTAAGACCCAGTACTTC	CASSQGAGQPGKTQYF
.	TRBV14	TRBJ1-1	.	TGTGCCAGCAGGTCGGGGGCTGAAGCTTTCTTT	CASRSGAEAFF
.	TRBV6-1	TRBJ2-3	.	TGTGCCAGCAGTGACTGGGGGTATACGCAGTATTTT	CASSDWGYTQYF
many	TRBV4-1	TRBJ2-1	.	TGCGCCAGCAGCCAAGATGGGGCCAGCTACAATGAGCAGTTCTTC	CASSQDGASYNEQFF
few	TRBV9	TRBJ2-3	.	TGTGCCAGCAGCCCGTCAGTGGGTGTGTCAGATACGCAGTATTTT	CASSPSVGVSDTQYF
many	TRBV29-1	TRBJ2-5	.	TGCAGCGTTTTAAGAACAGCCCAAGAGACCCAGTACTTC	CSVLRTAQETQYF